Here is one T cell receptor beta chain with its context. Its antigen is undetermined. This table comes from immunoSEQ multiplex PCR, and its TCRdb copy is limited to in-frame clones, with some not included. The data hold roughly 40,000 clones, with around 83% observed a single time. CDR1 and CDR2 from the germline V gene are GTSNPN and SVGIG (reference sequence). The CDR3 loop spans 14 amino acids. J gave up 4 bases and V 2 bases, and 6 bases lay outside the gene matches. The sample is drawn from a study of lymphopenia after photon versus proton radiotherapy. General study findings and limits: Photon-treated patients lost naive T cells and TCR diversity; proton-treated stayed stable.

Sequences were derived from peripheral blood, sampled from a patient treated with proton-based radiotherapy. The V call is TRBV30, the J call TRBJ1-1, with 8 nucleotides matching TRBD1. The clonotype comes from a woman in her 70s with pancreatic cancer. Some clones in this sample may be carry-over from other donors' samples. For the CDR3, the DNA is TGTGCCTGGAGTCGGGACAGGAGAGGCACTGAAGCTTTCTTT. This encodes CAWSRDRRGTEAFF.